Sequencing of this TCR beta chain was carried out in a study of blood T cell repertoires in COVID-19. Study as a whole: Sources were T cells, B-cell-depleted T cells, or PBMCs; the material itself was cDNA or gDNA.

Original analysis: It was from reference gene primer amplification that nucleated cell counts were estimated. Generated by immunoSEQ multiplex PCR, the TCRdb table keeps only in-frame clones and is missing some. That table gives V, J and clone size, and the DNA gave D and trimming. The table has almost 400,000 clones, 88% seen once. All enrollees were about 18 to 95 years old and from 20 to 30 US areas. V lost 4 bases and J lost 9; bases outside the gene matches: 11. The CDR3 length is 16 residues. Germline CDR1 is LNHDA and CDR2 is SQIVND (reference sequence). This clonotype originated in a woman aged 25 to 39 with acute COVID-19. The V and J genes are TRBV19 and TRBJ1-6, with 8 bases fitting TRBD1. Sequenced material: PBMCs or T cells enriched from blood (not recorded which). The CDR3 region is CASSTLGQGNPSPLHF. Written as DNA, the CDR3 is TGTGCCAGTAGTACACTTGGACAGGGTAATCCTTCACCCCTCCACTTT.